The 16 T cell receptor beta chains below were found in one sample sequenced in a study of T cell responses to AZD1222 COVID-19 vaccine. Using immunoSEQ multiplex PCR, the repertoire was profiled, and TCRdb retains in-frame clones only, with some absent. The sample contains approximately 50,000 clones, 60% to 85% of which appear only once. The source was peripheral blood, collected on day 0 of AZD1222 vaccination. These TCRs come from an adult in good health.

DNA for the CDR3: TGTGCCAGCAGCCGGACAGGGCAAAACACTGAAGCTTTCTTT. Its protein product is CASSRTGQNTEAFF. This chain uses TRBV6-5 with TRBJ1-1; TRBD1 aligns across 8 bases. V dropped 6 bases and J dropped 2; count of bases not matched to a gene: 5. Looked up from germline, CDR1 is MNHEY and CDR2 is SVGAGI. The CDR3 covers 14 residues.

The V gene is TRBV5-1, the J gene TRBJ2-5; D may be TRBD1 (5 bases). Germline-derived CDR1 and CDR2 are SGHRS and YFSETQ. Trimming removed 2 bases from V and 5 bases from J, with 13 bases in between. This CDR3 is 14 amino acids long. The CDR3 nucleotides read TGCGCCAGCAGCTTCTGGCAGGGTGGGGAGACCCAGTACTTC. This codes for CASSFWQGGETQYF.

V usage is TRBV6-1 and J usage is TRBJ1-6, with unresolved D. V was pared by 3 bases and J by 7 bases, with 7 bases between. The germline V gene encodes CDR1 MNHNS and CDR2 SASEGT. The CDR3 contains 13 residues. The CDR3 protein is CASSDPGNSPLHF. Here the CDR3 DNA reads TGTGCCAGCAGTGACCCCGGGAATTCACCCCTCCACTTT.

The chain is built from TRBV5-6 and TRBJ1-1; possible D gene TRBD1, 5 bases. The CDR3 spans 13 residues. The V end lost 3 bases, the J end lost 2 bases, and 8 bases lay between the germline ends. CDR1 is SGHDT and CDR2 is YYEEEE in the germline V gene. The CDR3 spells CASSWGHNTEAFF. The CDR3 bases are TGTGCCAGCAGCTGGGGCCATAACACTGAAGCTTTCTTT.

This clone was counted a single time. The chain is built from TRBV28 and TRBJ1-4; 7 nucleotides line up with TRBD1. The germline CDR1 and CDR2 sequences are MDHEN and SYDVKM. The CDR3 loop spans 12 amino acids. V was pared by 5 bases and J by 8 bases, with 2 bases of the junction left unmatched. CDR3 sequence (DNA): TGTGCCAGCAGTCAACAGGGGGAAAAACTGTTTTTT. This codes for CASSQQGEKLFF.

Only a few counts were recorded for this clone. The chain combines TRBV7-2 with TRBJ2-3, with 7 bases that match TRBD2. This CDR3 comprises 13 residues. CDR1 SGHTA and CDR2 FQGNSA come from the germline V gene. V lost 5 bases to trimming and J lost 2 bases; unmatched junction nucleotides: 1. The CDR3 DNA reads as TGTGCCAGCAGCCGGGACTACACAGATACGCAGTATTTT. Translated, it gives CASSRDYTDTQYF.

This CDR3 reads CATSGGGLAKNIQYF. The CDR3 coding sequence is TGTGCCACCTCCGGAGGGGGGCTAGCCAAAAACATTCAGTACTTC. The V gene is TRBV28, the J gene TRBJ2-4, with D perhaps given as TRBD1 or TRBD2 (6 bases each). Germline CDR1 MDHEN, CDR2 SYDVKM. The V end lost 10 bases, the J end lost 0 bases, and 16 bases lay between the germline ends. This CDR3 is built from 15 residues.

In its sample, this clone was seen once. The chain combines TRBV9 with TRBJ2-2; 9 bases match TRBD1. The CDR3 extends over 15 amino acids. The V gene end was trimmed by 2 bases and the J gene end by 7 bases; junction bases not matched to a gene: 6. Per germline, CDR1 SGDLS and CDR2 YYNGEE. In nucleotides, the CDR3 is TGTGCCAGCAGCGTCACGACAGGGGGAGTCGGGGAGCTGTTTTTT. Its protein is CASSVTTGGVGELFF.

The chain recombines TRBV7-8 with TRBJ1-5; 8 nucleotides agree with TRBD1. Germline values: CDR1 SGHVS, CDR2 FQNEAQ. This CDR3 has 17 amino acids. The V and J ends lost 2 bases and 5 bases, in that order; junction bases with no gene match: 11. CDR3 in amino acids: CASSLLLDRGFHQPQHF. Written as DNA, the CDR3 is TGTGCCAGCAGCTTATTGCTTGACAGGGGCTTCCATCAGCCCCAGCATTTT.

This chain links TRBV3-1 (or the pseudogene TRBV3-2) with TRBJ1-6, with 10 bases fitting TRBD1. The CDR3 consists of 15 residues. CDR1 is LGHDT and CDR2 is YNNKEL in the germline V gene (reference sequence). J was trimmed by 9 bases and V by 4 bases; bases with no gene match: 6. In DNA form, the CDR3 reads TGTGCCAGCAGCCTCCGGGACAGGGGTAGTTCACCCCTCCACTTT. It translates to CASSLRDRGSSPLHF.

This sequence joins TRBV6-2 or TRBV6-3 and TRBJ1-5, with 9 positions matching TRBD1. In germline, CDR1 is MNHEY, CDR2 SVGEGT. Germline trimming cut 6 bases from V and 5 bases from J; bases unmatched to any gene: 11. The CDR3 runs 16 residues. In DNA, the CDR3 is TGTGCCAGCAGCACCCAGGGACAGGGAGGTCATCAGCCCCAGCATTTT. It yields the protein CASSTQGQGGHQPQHF.

The gene calls are TRBV3-1 (or the pseudogene TRBV3-2) and TRBJ2-1; 7 nucleotides align to TRBD1. CDR1 LGHDT and CDR2 YNNKEL come from the germline V gene (reference sequence). The CDR3 sequence is 17 residues long. V was pared by 6 bases and J by 4 bases, with 15 bases of the junction left unmatched. CDR3 region: CASRMSRDSSAYNEQFF. The CDR3 region has the DNA TGTGCCAGCAGGATGAGCCGGGACAGTAGTGCATACAATGAGCAGTTCTTC.

The chain has TRBV5-4 and TRBJ2-3; TRBD1 matches at 8 bases. The CDR3 sequence is 15 residues long. In germline, CDR1 is SGHNT, CDR2 YYREEE (reference sequence). The J segment lost 4 bases and the V segment lost 1 base, leaving 5 bases of the junction unmatched. The CDR3 DNA reads as TGTGCCAGCAGCTTGAACCCAGGGGGCCCAGATACGCAGTATTTT. The encoded protein is CASSLNPGGPDTQYF.

The rearrangement uses TRBV7-8 and TRBJ2-3; D is undetermined. The CDR3 has 12 residues. V lost 3 bases to trimming and J lost 4 bases, with 5 bases between them. Germline CDR1 reads SGHVS; CDR2 reads FQNEAQ. CDR3 loop: CASSLVADTQYF. DNA for the CDR3: TGTGCCAGCAGCTTGGTCGCAGATACGCAGTATTTT.

This sequence joins TRBV21-1 and TRBJ2-6; TRBD2, the table's D call, lacks a check against the DNA. TRBV21-1 corresponds to a pseudogene. CDR3 length: 20 amino acids. CDR3 sequence (DNA): TGTGCCAGCAGCAAGGCCACCGGGGGGTTGCTGGTTGCTGGGGCCAACGTCCTGACTTTC. Amino acid sequence: CASSKATGGLLVAGANVLTF.

This clone was seen just once. The J gene is TRBJ2-1, the V gene TRBV27, with D perhaps matching TRBD1 (5 bases). The CDR3 loop spans 13 amino acids. Trimming cost V 2 bases and J 7 bases, with 9 bases left between them. Germline loops: CDR1 MNHEY, CDR2 SMNVEV (reference sequence). Here the CDR3 DNA reads TGTGCCAGCAGTTTACAAGGGGTTAATGAGCAGTTCTTC. Protein: CASSLQGVNEQFF.